This T cell receptor beta chain was obtained from a study of T cells in Graves' hyperthyroidism and ophthalmopathy. Study-wide findings and caveats: Appearing also in blood were most of the thyroid clonotypes expanded above 0.001.

This clonotype was detected many times. Its antigen is currently unknown. Patients affected by ophthalmopathy presented a Clinical Activity Score of at least 3, a NOSPECS grade of at least 4, and disease duration below 3 months. Each diagnosis was grounded in clinical symptoms, serum thyroxine and TRAb, thyroid ultrasound, and orbital computed tomography. The source material, RNA transcripts, was used to amplify TCR beta CDR3 regions. First-round RT-PCR targeting the TCR CDR3 was performed with the HTBI primer set. TCRdb passed the multiplex PCR reads through MiXCR, listing each CDR3 protein once. In the table there are around 520,000 distinct CDR3 sequences, roughly a quarter of which are singletons. J gave up 7 bases and V 4 bases, and 8 bases lay outside the gene matches. CDR1 SGHRS and CDR2 YFSETQ come from the germline V gene. The CDR3 is 13 amino acids.

Sequences were obtained from blood. The clonotype comes from a woman in her twenties or thirties with Graves' ophthalmopathy. The rearrangement uses TRBV5-1 and TRBJ2-7, with 7 bases identical to TRBD1. CDR3 residues: CASSADRAWEQYF. Written as DNA, the CDR3 is TGCGCCAGCAGCGCCGACAGGGCATGGGAGCAGTACTTC. The complete variable domain, with remaining parts taken from reference TRBV5-1 and TRBJ2-7, reads KAGVTQTPRYLIKTRGQQVTLSCSPISGHRSVSWYQQTPGQGLQFLFEYFSETQRNKGNFPGRFSGRQFSNSRSEMNVSTLELGDSALYLCASSADRAWEQYFGPGTRLTVT.